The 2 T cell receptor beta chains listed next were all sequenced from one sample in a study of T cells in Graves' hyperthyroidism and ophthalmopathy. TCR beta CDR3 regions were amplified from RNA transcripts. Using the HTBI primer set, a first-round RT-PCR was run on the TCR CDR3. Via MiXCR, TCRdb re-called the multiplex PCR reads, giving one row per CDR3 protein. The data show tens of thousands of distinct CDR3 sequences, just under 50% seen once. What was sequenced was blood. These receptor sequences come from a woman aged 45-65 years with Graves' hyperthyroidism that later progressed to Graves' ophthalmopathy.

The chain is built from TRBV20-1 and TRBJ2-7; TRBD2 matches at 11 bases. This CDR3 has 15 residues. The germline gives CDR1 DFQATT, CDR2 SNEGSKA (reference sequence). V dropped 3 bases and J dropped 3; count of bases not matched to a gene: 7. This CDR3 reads CSARDSGTSGYEQYF. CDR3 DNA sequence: TGCAGTGCTAGGGACTCCGGGACTAGCGGCTACGAGCAGTACTTC.

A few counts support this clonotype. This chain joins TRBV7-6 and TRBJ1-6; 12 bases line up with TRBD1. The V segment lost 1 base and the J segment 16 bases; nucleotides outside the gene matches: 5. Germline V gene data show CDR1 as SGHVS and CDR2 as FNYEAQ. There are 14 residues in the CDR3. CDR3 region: CASSLGDRGPYLHF. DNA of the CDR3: TGTGCCAGCAGCTTAGGGGACAGGGGGCCCTATCTCCACTTT.